This passage covers 14 T cell receptor beta chains from one sample sequenced in a study of vaccination effects on CD4 cells after COVID-19 (dated by TCRdb to between 2021 and 2022). The method was the immunoSEQ multiplex PCR assay. The source is immuneACCESS, and TCRdb retained only in-frame sequences with V and J called. Part of the clones is not carried over; for the studies checked, unresolved V genes explain less than half of this, and the remainder is unexplained. The sample data list roughly 40,000 clones, and approximately 70% of these were observed just once. 7.7% of the sample goes to the ten largest clones. Antigens of these TCRs are unknown. After approximately eleven days of culture, CD4+ T cells were isolated with the EasySep CD4+ T cell isolation kit. Each participant received two doses of an mRNA SARS-CoV-2 vaccine, either BNT162b2 or mRNA-1273. This specimen consisted of CD4+ T cells from PBMCs cultured without peptide, obtained after COVID-19 vaccination. These receptors originate from a human donor who received a COVID-19 vaccine.

This clone has a single count. This chain links TRBV4-1 with TRBJ2-7; TRBD1 agrees at 8 bases. The CDR3 contains 16 residues. With 2 bases clipped from V and 3 bases from J, the junction kept 9 bases outside the gene matches. From germline, CDR1 is MGHRA and CDR2 YSYEKL. CDR3 region: CASSQPDRGNLYEQYF. The CDR3 nucleotides read TGCGCCAGCAGCCAACCTGACAGGGGAAATCTCTACGAGCAGTACTTC.

This clone came up a few times. DNA of the CDR3: TGTGCCAGCAGCTTAGTAACAAGTGTGAGTTCACCCCTCCACTTT. Amino acid sequence: CASSLVTSVSSPLHF. The chain has TRBV7-9 and TRBJ1-6, with D hard to call. V lost 1 base to trimming and J lost 9 bases, with 13 bases between them. Germline V gene data show CDR1 as SEHNR and CDR2 as FQNEAQ (reference sequence). The CDR3 is made up of 15 amino acids.

The table lists this clone with a few counts. This chain joins TRBV9 and TRBJ1-4; possibly TRBD1 for D (5 bases). V lost 2 bases, J lost 6 bases, and 11 bases lay in between. CDR1 is SGDLS, CDR2 YYNGEE, per germline. The length of the CDR3 is 14 residues. The CDR3 protein is CASSVGTVDEKLFF. The CDR3 coding sequence is TGTGCCAGCAGCGTCGGGACTGTGGATGAAAAACTGTTTTTT.

In its sample, this clone was seen a few times. CDR3 DNA: TGTGCCAGCAGAGTTAGCGGGAGCTCCTACAATGAGCAGTTCTTC. Translated: CASRVSGSSYNEQFF. This chain links TRBV2 with TRBJ2-1, with 9 bases fitting TRBD2. This CDR3 has 15 residues. Looked up from germline, CDR1 is SNHLY and CDR2 is FYNNEI. Losses at the gene ends were 6 bases for V and 0 bases for J; bases not matched to a gene: 3.

In DNA form, the CDR3 reads TGTGCCAGCCGACAGGCTGAGACCCAGTACTTC. It encodes CASRQAETQYF. The chain joins TRBV30 to TRBJ2-5; a weak D match, TRBD1 (6 bases). The CDR3 totals 11 residues. The germline CDR1 and CDR2 sequences are GTSNPN and SVGIG (reference sequence). V dropped 8 bases and J dropped 5 bases, with 12 bases sitting between them.

The rearrangement links TRBV21-1 to TRBJ2-7; TRBD2 was called by the table and not checked on the DNA. TRBV21-1 constitutes a pseudogene. The CDR3 is made up of 20 amino acids. CDR3 residues: CASSKRSGLAGALSSYEQYF. The DNA for the CDR3 is TGTGCCAGCAGCAAAAGGAGTGGACTAGCGGGAGCCCTAAGCTCCTACGAGCAGTACTTC.

The chain carries TRBV14 and TRBJ2-7; a possible D gene is TRBD1 (5 bases). This CDR3 has 15 residues. Germline lookup yields CDR1 SGHDN and CDR2 FVKESK. V was cut by 4 bases and J by 2 bases, with 15 bases left in between. The CDR3 loop is CASSRQPPPTYEQYF. The CDR3 region has the DNA TGTGCCAGCAGCCGACAGCCGCCACCTACCTACGAGCAGTACTTC.

In its sample, this clone was seen a few times. The CDR3 loop is CASKGPGQNSPLHF. The CDR3 DNA is TGTGCCAGCAAAGGACCGGGACAGAATTCACCCCTCCACTTT. The chain uses TRBV6-5 and TRBJ1-6; 7 bases line up with TRBD1. CDR3 length: 14 amino acids. Germline CDR1 reads MNHEY; CDR2 reads SVGAGI. J was trimmed by 7 bases and V by 7 bases; bases with no gene match: 7.

V and J are TRBV2 and TRBJ2-5, with a tentative D call TRBD2 (6 bases). The germline CDR1 and CDR2 sequences are SNHLY and FYNNEI. The germline V and J ends were trimmed by 7 bases and 5 bases, with 17 bases remaining between them. This CDR3 is 14 amino acids long. Here the CDR3 DNA reads TGTGCCAGCACCCCGCGGAGGGTACTGGAGACCCAGTACTTC. As protein: CASTPRRVLETQYF.

This chain uses TRBV5-4 with TRBJ1-2; TRBD1 aligns across 9 bases. The V gene's germline CDR1 is SGHNT and CDR2 YYREEE (reference sequence). The ends lost 2 bases at V and 4 bases at J; junction bases unmatched: 3. The CDR3 consists of 14 residues. The CDR3 sequence: CASSLQGASYGYTF. The CDR3 nucleotides are TGTGCCAGCAGCTTACAGGGGGCGAGCTATGGCTACACCTTC.

This clone was counted a few times. The J gene is TRBJ1-6, the V gene TRBV27; a weak D match, TRBD1 (6 bases). Germline V lookup: CDR1 MNHEY, CDR2 SMNVEV (reference sequence). The CDR3 extends over 16 amino acids. V dropped 3 bases and J dropped 6 bases, with 15 bases sitting between them. This CDR3 is CASSFLGGRSNSPLHF. The CDR3 region has the DNA TGTGCCAGCAGTTTCTTGGGGGGGCGAAGTAATTCACCCCTCCACTTT.

The V call is TRBV6-5, the J call TRBJ1-2; D unclear. In germline, CDR1 is MNHEY, CDR2 SVGAGI. CDR3 length equals 12 residues. V lost 2 bases and J lost 1, with 2 bases in between. In nucleotides, the CDR3 is TGTGCCAGCAGTTACGATAACTATGGCTACACCTTC. Translated: CASSYDNYGYTF.

V usage is TRBV5-6 and J usage is TRBJ1-3; tentative D call: TRBD1 (5 bases). CDR1 SGHDT and CDR2 YYEEEE come from the germline V gene. Trimming cost V 0 bases and J 0 bases, with 10 bases left between them. The CDR3 is 16 amino acids. The CDR3 DNA reads as TGTGCCAGCAGCTTGGGATGGGACGGCTCTGGAAACACCATATATTTT. Amino acid sequence: CASSLGWDGSGNTIYF.

This chain uses TRBV20-1 with TRBJ2-7, with 7 bases matching TRBD2. The CDR3 consists of 14 residues. CDR1 DFQATT and CDR2 SNEGSKA come from the germline V gene (reference sequence). The V segment lost 3 bases and the J segment 7 bases; nucleotides outside the gene matches: 12. CDR3 in amino acids: CSASALADPREQYF. The CDR3 DNA reads as TGCAGTGCTAGTGCGCTAGCGGACCCTAGAGAGCAGTACTTC.